Below, one T cell receptor (beta chain) is given with its context. The target antigen is unknown. Once obtained from cultured CD4+ T cells, the DNA was sequenced using the Oncomine TCR Beta short-read assay. Each CDR3 protein is one row after TCRdb ran MiXCR on the PCR reads. The data show about 17,000 distinct CDR3 sequences, roughly three quarters seen once. This record comes from a study of vaccination and CD4 T cells after COVID-19. Regarding treatment: roughly ten-day PBMC culture with coronavirus spike peptide pools or control peptides (ViraFEST assay). The CDR3 contains 13 residues. V shed 6 bases and J shed 5 bases, with 13 bases lying between them.

The sequence was obtained from a human donor who had recovered from COVID-19. The chain employs TRBV12-3 or TRBV12-4 and TRBJ2-5, with D perhaps matching TRBD2 (6 bases). The sample comprised CD4+ T cells from blood, cultured in vitro. CDR3: CASSSTRRETQYF. For the CDR3, the DNA is TGTGCCAGCAGCTCGACTAGGAGGGAGACCCAGTACTTC.